This entry concerns a single T cell receptor beta chain. What it binds is unknown. V was shortened by 0 bases and J by 4 bases, with 9 bases between the two germline ends. The CDR3 runs to 15 residues. Germline CDR1 reads LGHNA; CDR2 reads YNFKEQ. The sample is drawn from a study of Ad26.COV2.S vaccination and SARS-CoV-2 variants. Study results and limitations: The study found higher spike-specific TCR breadth in vaccine than placebo recipients.

Some clones are missing from TCRdb's copy, which holds only in-frame ones; the method was immunoSEQ multiplex PCR. The sample has more than 150,000 clones, approximately 90% seen once; the top ten hold 4.5% to 7.5%. The sequence came from a human donor who had recovered from COVID-19. Sequencing used peripheral blood, obtained after recovery from COVID-19. The chain combines TRBV4-2 with TRBJ1-4; D ambiguous. The CDR3 DNA sequence: TGTGCCAGCAGCCAAGAAACGGCAAATAATGAAAAACTGTTTTTT. It encodes CASSQETANNEKLFF.